These 3 T cell receptor beta chains were all obtained from the same sample, sequenced in a study of a mutant IDH1 vaccine in newly diagnosed glioma (dated by TCRdb to the early 2020s). Their recognized antigens are unknown. Read against the paper, the sample's time point label means: week 11, during vaccination. Each vaccine dose was 300 ug of a 20-mer mutant IDH1 peptide in Montanide, given subcutaneously with topical imiquimod. Library generation was performed with the immunoSEQ multiplex PCR assay. Entries here come from immuneACCESS through TCRdb and include only in-frame sequences with V and J called. Some clones fail to appear in such tables; in the studies checked, an unresolved V gene covers under half of the shortfall, and the cause of the remainder is unknown. The sample records about 30,000 clones, roughly 78% of which are singletons. The ten largest clones capture 24% of the sample. The input for sequencing was PBMCs, taken from a glioma patient whose treatment included an IDH1 peptide vaccine. The origin of the receptors is a man aged 30 to 45 with glioma.

The chain recombines TRBV2 with TRBJ1-4; D remains unclear. This CDR3 region has 14 residues. The germline CDR1 and CDR2 sequences are SNHLY and FYNNEI. Trimming removed 3 bases at V and 5 bases at J, with 10 bases between. CDR3 in amino acids: CASSDGQLNEKLFF. Here the CDR3 DNA reads TGTGCCAGCAGTGACGGCCAGCTCAATGAAAAACTGTTTTTT.

A few counts support this clone. V gene TRBV11-3 combines with J gene TRBJ1-6; 11 positions agree with TRBD1. The CDR3 contains 15 residues. From germline, CDR1 is SGHNT and CDR2 YENEEA. The J segment lost 9 bases and the V segment lost 1 base, leaving 2 bases of the junction unmatched. The CDR3 region is CASSLVGTGGSPLHF. DNA for the CDR3: TGTGCCAGCAGCTTAGTCGGGACAGGGGGTTCACCCCTCCACTTT.

This rearrangement joins TRBV7-2 to TRBJ2-7; a weak D match, TRBD2 (6 bases). The CDR3 runs to 15 residues. V gave up 4 bases and J gave up 4 bases, with 17 bases separating them. The germline CDR1 and CDR2 sequences are SGHTA and FQGNSA. The CDR3 DNA follows: TGTGCCAGCAGCTCCGCCTCGGGACGGGGGTACGAGCAGTACTTC. Its protein is CASSSASGRGYEQYF.